The 3 T cell receptor beta chains below come from one sample, sequenced in a study of T-cell reconstitution after alpha-beta-depleted transplantation in children. The TCRbeta library incorporated unique molecular identifiers. TCRdb re-called the PCR reads through MiXCR, storing one row per CDR3 protein. The sample consists of about 980,000 distinct CDR3 sequences, around 30% of them appearing once. The sample in question was PBMCs, mostly from graft donor cells, obtained 360 days after TCRalphabeta/CD19-depleted stem cell transplant. The receptors shown here come from a boy less than two years old who had a stem cell transplant for SCID, so the T cells may come from the graft donor.

The V call is TRBV5-6, the J call TRBJ2-1, with TRBD1 as a possible D gene (5 bases). CDR1 and CDR2 (germline): SGHDT, YYEEEE. This CDR3 is 16 amino acids long. With 4 bases removed from V and 9 bases from J, the gap between germline ends came to 23 bases. In DNA form, the CDR3 reads TGTGCCAGCAGCGGCGCTCGGCAGGGCAAGGTGGGTGAGCAGTTCTTC. Its translation: CASSGARQGKVGEQFF.

J is TRBJ1-2 and V is TRBV4-2; tentatively, D is TRBD1 (5 bases). In germline, CDR1 is LGHNA, CDR2 YNFKEQ. V shed 2 bases and J shed 8 bases, with 15 bases lying between them. The CDR3 spans 14 residues. CDR3 coding DNA: TGTGCCAGCAGCCAATACAGGAGATTTTGGGGCTACACCTTC. It encodes CASSQYRRFWGYTF.

This clonotype was observed a few times. CDR3 bases: TGTGCCACCAGCAGAGCCCGGACAGGAGGATCCTACGAGCAGTACTTC. Translating it yields CATSRARTGGSYEQYF. The chain links TRBV15 to TRBJ2-7, with TRBD1 matching over 7 bases. The CDR3 is 16 residues long. Germline lookup yields CDR1 LNHNV and CDR2 YYDKDF (reference sequence). The trim removed 1 base at V and 1 base at J, leaving 7 bases unmatched. The variable domain in full, completed from reference TRBV15 and TRBJ2-7, reads DAMVIQNPRYQVTQFGKPVTLSCSQTLNHNVMYWYQQKSSQAPKLLFHYYDKDFNNEADTPDNFQSRRPNTSFCFLDIRSPGLGDTAMYLCATSRARTGGSYEQYFGPGTRLTVT.